This TCR beta chain was identified in a study of neoadjuvant anti-PD-1 for oral cavity cancer. J lost 0 bases, V lost 2 bases, and 0 bases had no gene match. CDR1 is SGHAT, CDR2 FQNNGV, per germline. This CDR3 is 15 amino acids long. Time point in this sample: after neoadjuvant nivolumab, at surgical resection. Data came from immunoSEQ multiplex PCR; TCRdb stores just in-frame clones and leaves some out. The sample lists approximately 15,000 clones; about 70% were seen once. Sequencing used PBMCs, obtained after nivolumab (anti-PD-1) treatment. The genes are TRBV11-2 and TRBJ2-2, with TRBD1 identical over 7 bases. This TCR was sampled from a person aged 35 to 85 with oral cavity squamous cell carcinoma. The CDR3 coding sequence is TGTGCCAGCAGCTTACAGGGGGCGAACACCGGGGAGCTGTTTTTT. Translating it yields CASSLQGANTGELFF. The full variable domain, rest sourced from reference TRBV11-2 and TRBJ2-2, is EAGVAQSPRYKIIEKRQSVAFWCNPISGHATLYWYQQILGQGPKLLIQFQNNGVVDDSQLPKDRFSAERLKGVDSTLKIQPAKLEDSAVYLCASSLQGANTGELFFGEGSRLTVL.